This TCR beta chain appears in the sequencing data of a study of cytomegalovirus exposure and HLA in healthy donors. Across the study: Earlier, 100 million or so unique TCR beta sequences were recovered from approximately 200 million T cells by an analysis.

PCR involved 60 Vbeta and 13 Jbeta primers. The data were produced by immunoSEQ multiplex PCR, yet TCRdb's version contains in-frame clones alone and is incomplete. In the table there are about 160,000 clones, 65% to 85% of which are singletons. Turning to this clone: Its antigen is not identified.

CDR1 is SGHDT, CDR2 YYEEEE, per germline. This CDR3 contains 15 residues. Between the trimmed V and J ends, which lost 4 bases and 4 bases, there was a span of 15 bases. Whole-study findings and limits: Follow-up analysis later connected one missense variant in DCLRE1C with trimming of TCR beta V- and J-genes. A classifier reportedly called cytomegalovirus status with high sensitivity and specificity. A later analysis by the authors found several of the most significant clusters apparently linked to common viral pathogens.

The sample comprised PBMCs. The sequence was collected from a woman aged 40 to 50 in good health and CMV-seropositive. The chain is built from TRBV5-6 and TRBJ2-1; a possible D gene is TRBD1 (6 bases). The CDR3 spells CASSTGPSLYNEQFF. CDR3 bases: TGTGCCAGCAGCACAGGGCCTAGTCTTTACAATGAGCAGTTCTTC.